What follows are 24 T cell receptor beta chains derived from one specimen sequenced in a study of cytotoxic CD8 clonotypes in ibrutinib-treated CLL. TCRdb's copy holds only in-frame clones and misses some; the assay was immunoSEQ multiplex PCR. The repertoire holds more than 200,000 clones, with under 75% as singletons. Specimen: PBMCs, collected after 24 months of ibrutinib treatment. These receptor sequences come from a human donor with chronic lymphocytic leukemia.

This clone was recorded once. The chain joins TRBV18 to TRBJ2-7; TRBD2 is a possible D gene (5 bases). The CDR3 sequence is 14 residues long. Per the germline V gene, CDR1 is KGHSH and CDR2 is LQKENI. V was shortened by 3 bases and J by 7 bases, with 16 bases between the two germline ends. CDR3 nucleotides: TGTGCCAGCTCACCGAGGGCCACGGTGGGGGAGCAGTACTTC. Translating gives CASSPRATVGEQYF.

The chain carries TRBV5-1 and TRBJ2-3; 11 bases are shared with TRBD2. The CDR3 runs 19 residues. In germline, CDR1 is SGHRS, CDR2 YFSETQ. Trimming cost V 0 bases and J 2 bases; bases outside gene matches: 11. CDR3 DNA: TGCGCCAGCAGCTTGGAGTTAGGGTTAGCGGGAGGGCCCACAGATACGCAGTATTTT. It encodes CASSLELGLAGGPTDTQYF.

CDR3 in amino acids: CASSLAETQYF. As DNA, the CDR3 is TGTGCCAGCAGCTTAGCGGAGACCCAGTACTTC. The chain carries TRBV7-2 and TRBJ2-5; no firm D call. Germline V gene lookup returns CDR1 SGHTA and CDR2 FQGNSA. V lost 0 bases and J lost 5, with 1 base in between. The length of the CDR3 is 11 residues.

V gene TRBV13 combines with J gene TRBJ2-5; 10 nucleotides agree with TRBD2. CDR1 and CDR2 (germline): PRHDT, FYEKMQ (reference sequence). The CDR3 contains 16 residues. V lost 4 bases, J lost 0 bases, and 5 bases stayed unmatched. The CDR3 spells CASSSGLASYQETQYF. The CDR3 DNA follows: TGTGCCAGCAGCTCGGGACTAGCGTCGTACCAAGAGACCCAGTACTTC.

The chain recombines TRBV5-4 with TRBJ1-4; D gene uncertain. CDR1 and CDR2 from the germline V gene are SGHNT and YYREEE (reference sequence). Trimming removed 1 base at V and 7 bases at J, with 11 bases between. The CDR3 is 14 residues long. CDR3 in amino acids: CASSLYDSLEKLFF. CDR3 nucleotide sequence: TGTGCCAGCAGCTTGTACGATTCCCTTGAAAAACTGTTTTTT.

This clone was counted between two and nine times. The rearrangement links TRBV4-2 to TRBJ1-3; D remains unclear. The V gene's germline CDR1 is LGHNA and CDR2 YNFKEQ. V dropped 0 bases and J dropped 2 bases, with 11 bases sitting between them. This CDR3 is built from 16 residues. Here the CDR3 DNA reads TGTGCCAGCAGCCAAGATCGGAGTTTAGCTGGAAACACCATATATTTT. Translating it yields CASSQDRSLAGNTIYF.

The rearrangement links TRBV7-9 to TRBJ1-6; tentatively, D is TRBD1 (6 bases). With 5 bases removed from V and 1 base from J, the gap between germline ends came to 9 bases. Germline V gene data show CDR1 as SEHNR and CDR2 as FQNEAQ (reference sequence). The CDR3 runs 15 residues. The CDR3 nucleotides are TGTGCCAGCAGCCCAGGGGATTCCTATAATTCACCCCTCCACTTT. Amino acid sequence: CASSPGDSYNSPLHF.

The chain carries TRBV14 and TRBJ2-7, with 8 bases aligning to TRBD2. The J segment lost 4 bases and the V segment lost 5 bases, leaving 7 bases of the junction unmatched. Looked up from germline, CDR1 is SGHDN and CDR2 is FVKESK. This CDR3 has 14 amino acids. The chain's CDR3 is CASSALAGGYEQYF. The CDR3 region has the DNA TGTGCCAGCAGCGCCCTCGCGGGAGGTTACGAGCAGTACTTC.

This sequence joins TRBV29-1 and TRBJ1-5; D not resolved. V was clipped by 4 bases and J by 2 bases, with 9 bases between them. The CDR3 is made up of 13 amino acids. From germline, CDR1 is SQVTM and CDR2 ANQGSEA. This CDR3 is CSVGNLGNQPQHF. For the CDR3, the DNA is TGCAGCGTTGGTAACCTAGGCAATCAGCCCCAGCATTTT.

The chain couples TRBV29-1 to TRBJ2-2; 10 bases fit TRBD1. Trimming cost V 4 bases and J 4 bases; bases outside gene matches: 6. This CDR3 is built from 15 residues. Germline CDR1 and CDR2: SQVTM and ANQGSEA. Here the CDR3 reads CSVVGTGASTGELFF. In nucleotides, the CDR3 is TGCAGCGTTGTAGGGACAGGGGCGAGCACCGGGGAGCTGTTTTTT.

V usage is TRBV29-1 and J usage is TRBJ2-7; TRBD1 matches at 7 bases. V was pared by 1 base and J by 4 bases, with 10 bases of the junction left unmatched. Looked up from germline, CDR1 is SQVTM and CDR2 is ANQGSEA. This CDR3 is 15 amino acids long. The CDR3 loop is CSVEVGDSPEYEQYF. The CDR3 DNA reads TGCAGCGTTGAAGTTGGGGACAGTCCGGAATACGAGCAGTACTTC.

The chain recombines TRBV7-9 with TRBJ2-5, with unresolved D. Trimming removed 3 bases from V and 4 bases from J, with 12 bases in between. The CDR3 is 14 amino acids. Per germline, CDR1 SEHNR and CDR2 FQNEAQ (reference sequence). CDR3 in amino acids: CASSLVGLAETQYF. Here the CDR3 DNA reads TGTGCCAGCAGCTTGGTCGGGCTCGCAGAGACCCAGTACTTC.

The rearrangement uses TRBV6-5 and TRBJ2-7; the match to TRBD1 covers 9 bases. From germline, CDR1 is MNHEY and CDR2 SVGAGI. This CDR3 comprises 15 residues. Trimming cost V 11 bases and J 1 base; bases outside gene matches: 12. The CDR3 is CAARRWDRDSYEQYF. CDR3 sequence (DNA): TGTGCCGCCCGCCGGTGGGACAGGGATTCCTACGAGCAGTACTTC.

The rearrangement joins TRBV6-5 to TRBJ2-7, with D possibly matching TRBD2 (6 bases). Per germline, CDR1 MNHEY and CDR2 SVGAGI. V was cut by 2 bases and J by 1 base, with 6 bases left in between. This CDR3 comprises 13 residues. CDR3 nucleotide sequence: TGTGCCAGCAGTTACGGGACTTCCTACGAGCAGTACTTC. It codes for CASSYGTSYEQYF.

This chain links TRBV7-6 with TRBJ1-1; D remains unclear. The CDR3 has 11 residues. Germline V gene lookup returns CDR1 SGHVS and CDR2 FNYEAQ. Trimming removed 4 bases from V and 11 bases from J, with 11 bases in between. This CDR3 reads CASSSGTQAFF. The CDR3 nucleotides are TGTGCCAGCAGCTCAGGCACCCAGGCTTTCTTT.

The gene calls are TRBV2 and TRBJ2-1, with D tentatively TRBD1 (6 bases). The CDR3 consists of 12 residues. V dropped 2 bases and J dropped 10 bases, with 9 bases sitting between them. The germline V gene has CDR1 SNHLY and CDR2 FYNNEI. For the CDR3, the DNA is TGTGCCAGCAGTGAACAGGGGAGAGAGCAGTTCTTC. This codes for CASSEQGREQFF.

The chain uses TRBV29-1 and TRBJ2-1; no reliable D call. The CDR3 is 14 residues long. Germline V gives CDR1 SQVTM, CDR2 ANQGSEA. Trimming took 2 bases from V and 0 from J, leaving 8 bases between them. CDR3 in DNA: TGCAGCGTTGAACAGCTTAGCTCCTACAATGAGCAGTTCTTC. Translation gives CSVEQLSSYNEQFF.

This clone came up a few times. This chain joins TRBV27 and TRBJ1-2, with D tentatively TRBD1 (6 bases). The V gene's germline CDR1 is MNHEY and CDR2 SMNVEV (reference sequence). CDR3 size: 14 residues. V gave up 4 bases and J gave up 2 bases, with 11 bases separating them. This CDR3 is CASSSAGENYGYTF. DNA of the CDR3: TGTGCCAGCAGTTCGGCAGGGGAAAACTATGGCTACACCTTC.

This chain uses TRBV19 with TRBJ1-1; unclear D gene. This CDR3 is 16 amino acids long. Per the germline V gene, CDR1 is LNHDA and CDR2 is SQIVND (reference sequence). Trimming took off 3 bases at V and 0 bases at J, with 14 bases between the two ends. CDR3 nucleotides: TGTGCCAGTAGTATTGAGGCACGATTGTTGAACACTGAAGCTTTCTTT. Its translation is CASSIEARLLNTEAFF.

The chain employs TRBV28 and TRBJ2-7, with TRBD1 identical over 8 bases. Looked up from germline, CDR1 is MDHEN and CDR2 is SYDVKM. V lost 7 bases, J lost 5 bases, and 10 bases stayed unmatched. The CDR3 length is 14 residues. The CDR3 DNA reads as TGTGCCAGCAACCCGGGACAGGTCTTCCACGAGCAGTACTTC. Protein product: CASNPGQVFHEQYF.

DNA for the CDR3: TGTGCCAGCAGCGTAGTGGGCGGCAATTACAATGAGCAGTTCTTC. Protein: CASSVVGGNYNEQFF. This rearrangement joins TRBV9 to TRBJ2-1; D unclear. The ends were cut back, 0 bases at V and 4 bases at J, with 11 bases in the middle. The germline V gene encodes CDR1 SGDLS and CDR2 YYNGEE. The CDR3 loop spans 15 amino acids.

The CDR3 region is CASSLNFEQYF. The CDR3 DNA sequence: TGTGCCAGCAGTTTGAATTTCGAGCAGTACTTC. V usage is TRBV28 and J usage is TRBJ2-7; no definite D call. Trimming removed 3 bases from V and 6 bases from J, with 6 bases in between. This CDR3 region has 11 residues. Germline V gene data show CDR1 as MDHEN and CDR2 as SYDVKM. Filled out from reference TRBV28 and TRBJ2-7, the complete variable domain reads DVKVTQSSRYLVKRTGEKVFLECVQDMDHENMFWYRQDPGLGLRLIYFSYDVKMKEKGDIPEGYSVSREKKERFSLILESASTNQTSMYLCASSLNFEQYFGPGTRLTVT.

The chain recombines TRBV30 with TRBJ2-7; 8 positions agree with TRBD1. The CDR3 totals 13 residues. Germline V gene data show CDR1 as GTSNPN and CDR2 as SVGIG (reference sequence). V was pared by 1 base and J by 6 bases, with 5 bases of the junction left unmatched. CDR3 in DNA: TGTGCCTGGAGTGGGACAGGGTTTGGCGAGCAGTACTTC. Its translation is CAWSGTGFGEQYF.

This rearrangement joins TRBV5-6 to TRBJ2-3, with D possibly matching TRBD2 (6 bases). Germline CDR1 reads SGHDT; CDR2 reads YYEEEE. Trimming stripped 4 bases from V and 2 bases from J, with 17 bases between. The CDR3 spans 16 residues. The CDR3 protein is CASSLGGKISTDTQYF. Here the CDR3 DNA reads TGTGCCAGCAGCCTGGGGGGAAAGATTTCCACAGATACGCAGTATTTT.